These 6 T cell receptor beta chains share one sample of origin, sequenced in a study of early T cells in non-severe SARS-CoV-2 infection. MiXCR, applied by TCRdb to the 5' RACE reads, yields one record per CDR3 protein. The repertoire includes fewer than 100,000 distinct CDR3 sequences, more than 5% of them detected once, and under 10% sits in the top ten. Sequencing was carried out using whole blood. The receptor source for this set is an adult who was a healthcare worker with PCR-confirmed SARS-CoV-2 infection or an uninfected control (not recorded which).

This clonotype was counted many times. The J gene is TRBJ2-5, the V gene TRBV27; D may be TRBD2 (5 bases). This CDR3 comprises 13 residues. With 3 bases removed from V and 5 bases from J, the gap between germline ends came to 10 bases. Germline CDR1 and CDR2: MNHEY and SMNVEV (reference sequence). The CDR3 is CASSFGGVETQYF. The CDR3 coding sequence is TGTGCCAGCAGTTTCGGAGGCGTGGAGACCCAGTACTTC.

This clonotype has only a few counts. The chain carries TRBV5-6 and TRBJ2-3; 8 bases fit TRBD1. V was clipped by 2 bases and J by 6 bases; unmatched bases: 8. The CDR3 covers 15 residues. CDR1 is SGHDT, CDR2 YYEEEE, per germline. The chain's CDR3 is CASSFGQGSWDTQYF. CDR3 DNA: TGTGCCAGCAGCTTCGGACAGGGCAGTTGGGATACGCAGTATTTT.

This clonotype occurred many times. The genes are TRBV20-1 and TRBJ2-7; either TRBD1 or TRBD2 may fit D (5 bases each). Germline V gene lookup returns CDR1 DFQATT and CDR2 SNEGSKA (reference sequence). V was cut by 4 bases and J by 5 bases, with 15 bases left in between. CDR3 length: 13 residues. The CDR3 protein is CSAIRDQSNEQYF. CDR3 DNA sequence: TGCAGTGCTATCCGGGACCAATCGAACGAGCAGTACTTC.

This clonotype was counted many times. V is TRBV29-1 and J is TRBJ2-1; 9 nucleotides agree with TRBD2. The CDR3 is 14 amino acids. The V and J ends lost 4 bases and 2 bases, in that order; junction bases with no gene match: 3. CDR1 and CDR2 from the germline V gene are SQVTM and ANQGSEA. The CDR3 nucleotides are TGCAGCGTTGCGACTAGCGGAGCCTACAATGAGCAGTTCTTC. Amino acids: CSVATSGAYNEQFF.

Many counts were recorded for this clonotype. This rearrangement joins TRBV20-1 to TRBJ1-1; D is undetermined. The CDR3 extends over 13 amino acids. Germline values: CDR1 DFQATT, CDR2 SNEGSKA (reference sequence). Trimming removed 3 bases from V and 0 bases from J, with 8 bases in between. The CDR3 sequence is CSARPLMNTEAFF. The CDR3 coding sequence is TGCAGTGCTAGGCCTCTCATGAACACTGAAGCTTTCTTT.

At least ten counts were recorded for this clonotype. This chain joins TRBV14 and TRBJ1-6; unclear D gene. The V end lost 1 base, the J end lost 3 bases, and 4 bases lay between the germline ends. In germline, CDR1 is SGHDN, CDR2 FVKESK. This CDR3 comprises 14 residues. CDR3: CASSQAVYNSPLHF. The CDR3, as DNA: TGTGCCAGCAGCCAAGCCGTCTATAATTCACCCCTCCACTTT. Drawing the rest from reference TRBV14 and TRBJ1-6, the complete variable domain is EAGVTQFPSHSVIEKGQTVTLRCDPISGHDNLYWYRRVMGKEIKFLLHFVKESKQDESGMPNNRFLAERTGGTYSTLKVQPAELEDSGVYFCASSQAVYNSPLHFGNGTRLTVT.